The 3 T cell receptor beta chains below all came from one sample that was sequenced in a study of blood T cell repertoires in COVID-19. Assay used: immunoSEQ multiplex PCR; TCRdb lists only in-frame clones, some missing. The profile covers 250,000 to 300,000 clones, with more than 70% appearing a single time and over 2% taken by the ten largest. Sequences were obtained from PBMCs or T cells enriched from blood (not recorded which). The receptor set was obtained from a woman aged 55-70 years in a cohort exposed to, infected with or recovered from COVID-19 (not recorded which).

The chain has TRBV19 and TRBJ2-7; 7 bases match TRBD1. In germline, CDR1 is LNHDA, CDR2 SQIVND (reference sequence). The length of the CDR3 is 12 residues. J lost 6 bases, V lost 5 bases, and 4 bases had no gene match. For the CDR3, the DNA is TGTGCCAGTAGTGAACAGGGGTCCGAGCAGTACTTC. Encoded protein: CASSEQGSEQYF.

The CDR3 DNA reads as TGTGCCAGCAGCCGGAGAATGCGGATCCATGAGCAGTTCTTC. It encodes CASSRRMRIHEQFF. The chain couples TRBV14 to TRBJ2-1, with D hard to call. Trimming stripped 4 bases from V and 8 bases from J, with 15 bases between. The germline CDR1 and CDR2 sequences are SGHDN and FVKESK. This CDR3 has 14 residues. The full variable domain, its missing parts supplied by reference TRBV14 and TRBJ2-1, is EAGVTQFPSHSVIEKGQTVTLRCDPISGHDNLYWYRRVMGKEIKFLLHFVKESKQDESGMPNNRFLAERTGGTYSTLKVQPAELEDSGVYFCASSRRMRIHEQFFGPGTRLTVL.

The rearrangement uses TRBV30 and TRBJ2-7; 8 nucleotides line up with TRBD1. The germline V gene has CDR1 GTSNPN and CDR2 SVGIG (reference sequence). Trimming cost V 2 bases and J 4 bases; bases outside gene matches: 7. This CDR3 is 14 amino acids long. CDR3 in amino acids: CAWSKPTGVYEQYF. The CDR3 DNA reads TGTGCCTGGAGTAAGCCGACAGGGGTATACGAGCAGTACTTC. Looking up the rest from reference TRBV30 and TRBJ2-7 gives the full variable domain: SQTIHQWPATLVQPVGSPLSLECTVEGTSNPNLYWYRQAAGRGLQLLFYSVGIGQISSEVPQNLSASRPQDRQFILSSKKLLLSDSGFYLCAWSKPTGVYEQYFGPGTRLTVT.